These T cell receptor beta chains were read from a single sample in a study of OX40 agonist ivuxolimab in advanced cancers. TCRdb keeps only in-frame clones here, not all; method: immunoSEQ multiplex PCR. In the table there are 75,000 to 95,000 clones, roughly nine tenths of which are singletons. The sample here was CD4+ or CD8+ T cells sorted from blood, taken in a trial of the OX40 agonist ivuxolimab. The source is an adult with an advanced solid tumor such as melanoma, head and neck, liver or kidney cancer. Both conserved end residues are part of each CDR3. The order of the fields is V gene, D gene, J gene, clone size, CDR3 DNA, CDR3 protein. The D gene is left open where the match is weak. Part of the rows lack a size; the others show once, few, many or a class for expanded clones.

TRBV19,-,TRBJ1-2,-,TGTGCCAGTAGCCCTCAGTTGGGTGTCTATGGCTACACCTTC,CASSPQLGVYGYTF
TRBV5-1,TRBD1,TRBJ1-1,-,TGCGCCAGCAGCTTGGACAGGGGCCACACTGAAGCTTTCTTT,CASSLDRGHTEAFF
TRBV2,-,TRBJ2-7,-,TGTGCCAGCAGGGGGGACGGTTACGAGCAGTACTTC,CASRGDGYEQYF
TRBV2,TRBD1,TRBJ1-4,-,TGTGCCAGCAACGCTCAGGGGGTAAAACTGTTTTTT,CASNAQGVKLFF
TRBV28,-,TRBJ2-7,-,TGTGCCAGCAGTAACTCACTTGGGGGTATGATTTACGAGCAGTACTTC,CASSNSLGGMIYEQYF
TRBV28,-,TRBJ1-6,-,TGTGCCAGCAGGTATTCCGACGGGAATAATTCACCCCTCCACTTT,CASRYSDGNNSPLHF
TRBV9,-,TRBJ2-7,-,TGTGCCAGCAGCCTCCAGGGGGGCCCCTACGAGCAGTACTTC,CASSLQGGPYEQYF
TRBV6-6,TRBD1,TRBJ2-5,-,TGTGCCATCGGGACAGAAGAGACCCAGTACTTC,CAIGTEETQYF
TRBV27,TRBD2,TRBJ2-7,-,TGTGCCAGCAGACCGGGGGGGGCCGAATACGAGCAGTACTTC,CASRPGGAEYEQYF
TRBV25-1,-,TRBJ2-2,-,TGTGCCAGCAGCTCAGCGAACACCGGGGAGCTGTTTTTT,CASSSANTGELFF
TRBV6-5,TRBD1,TRBJ1-3,-,TGTGCCAGCAGTTACCGGACAGGCACGGGAAACACCATATATTTT,CASSYRTGTGNTIYF
TRBV4-1,-,TRBJ2-3,-,TGCGCCAGCAGAACAAGATGGGGGGCTAGCACAGATACGCAGTATTTT,CASRTRWGASTDTQYF
TRBV6-5,-,TRBJ1-1,-,TGTGCCAGTCACTACGGGGGAAACACTGAAGCTTTCTTT,CASHYGGNTEAFF
TRBV28,-,TRBJ2-5,-,TGTGCCAGCAGTTTTAACGGGTGGCAAGAGACCCAGTACTTC,CASSFNGWQETQYF
TRBV7-2,TRBD1,TRBJ1-3,-,TGTGCCAGCAGCTTAGCGGGACAGGGATGGGGAAACACCATATATTTT,CASSLAGQGWGNTIYF
TRBV5-1,-,TRBJ2-2,-,TGCGCCAGCAGCTCCAACAGGGACGCCGGGGAGCTGTTTTTT,CASSSNRDAGELFF
TRBV2,-,TRBJ1-2,-,TGTGCCAGCAGTGAAATAGGGAAGTCTGGCTACACCTTC,CASSEIGKSGYTF
TRBV6-1,-,TRBJ2-7,-,TGTGCCAGCAGTTACGGGGTCGAGCAGTACTTC,CASSYGVEQYF
TRBV2,TRBD1,TRBJ1-2,-,TGTGCCAGCAGCCCTGACAGGGCAGGTGGCTACACCTTC,CASSPDRAGGYTF
TRBV27,-,TRBJ1-1,-,TGTGCCAGCAGCCCTTCATTGATTGCTGAAGCTTTCTTT,CASSPSLIAEAFF
TRBV9,TRBD1,TRBJ2-7,-,TGTGCCAGCAGCGTAGAACCATGGACAGGGGACACCTACGAGCAGTACTTC,CASSVEPWTGDTYEQYF
TRBV6-1,TRBD1,TRBJ1-4,once,TGTGCCAGCAGTGATAGGAGGACAGGGGATGAAAAACTGTTTTTT,CASSDRRTGDEKLFF
TRBV19,TRBD1,TRBJ1-5,-,TGTGCCAGTAGCCTCGGACAGGGGGCTTTGGGCAATCAGCCCCAGCATTTT,CASSLGQGALGNQPQHF
TRBV11-2,-,TRBJ2-7,-,TGTGCCAGCAGCCCTCAGGGTCTCCACGAGCAGTACTTC,CASSPQGLHEQYF
TRBV10-1,-,TRBJ1-4,-,TGCGCCAGCAGTGAGTTGGCGACGGCAACTAATGAAAAACTGTTTTTT,CASSELATATNEKLFF
TRBV4-1,TRBD1,TRBJ1-1,-,TGCGCCAGCAGCCAAACGGGACAGTTGAACACTGAAGCTTTCTTT,CASSQTGQLNTEAFF
TRBV11-3,-,TRBJ2-2,-,TGTGCCAGCAGCCCCCAACGGGACACCGGGGAGCTGTTTTTT,CASSPQRDTGELFF
TRBV28,TRBD1,TRBJ2-2,-,TGTGCCAGCAGTCCCTGGGACCTCGGGACAGGGTACACCGGGGAGCTGTTTTTT,CASSPWDLGTGYTGELFF
TRBV10-3,TRBD1,TRBJ1-1,-,TGTGCCATCAGTGAGAGAGGGGGCCCTGAAGCTTTCTTT,CAISERGGPEAFF
TRBV5-1,-,TRBJ1-2,-,TGCGCCAGCAGCACCGGAGGGGGGATCGGCTACACCTTC,CASSTGGGIGYTF
TRBV7-9,TRBD1,TRBJ1-3,-,TGTGCCAGCAGCGGGTTGGACAGGACCTCTGGAAACACCATATATTTT,CASSGLDRTSGNTIYF
TRBV4-2,TRBD2,TRBJ2-2,-,TGTGCCAGCAGCCAAGACCCGGGGGGTTACTACACCGGGGAGCTGTTTTTT,CASSQDPGGYYTGELFF
TRBV6-1,-,TRBJ1-5,once,TGTGCCAGCGTCAGGGTCGGGCAGCCCCAGCATTTT,CASVRVGQPQHF
TRBV2,-,TRBJ2-7,-,TGTGCCAGCAGTTTCCAGGGCCTATCTTACGAGCAGTACTTC,CASSFQGLSYEQYF
TRBV6-1,-,TRBJ2-7,few,TGTGCCAGCGGCCTCTTCTTCTCCGAGCAGTACTTC,CASGLFFSEQYF
TRBV4-2,-,TRBJ2-3,-,TGTGCCAGCAGCCAAGCCGGGATTAGCACAGATACGCAGTATTTT,CASSQAGISTDTQYF
TRBV28,-,TRBJ1-5,-,TGTGCCAGCAGTTTATCGGATCAGCCCCAGCATTTT,CASSLSDQPQHF
TRBV2,TRBD1,TRBJ1-5,-,TGTGCCAGCAGGCATGGGCCGGGACAGGGGCAACAGCCCCAGCATTTT,CASRHGPGQGQQPQHF
TRBV28,TRBD1,TRBJ1-2,few,TGTGCCAGCACCTTGGGCAGGGGGAACTATGGCTACACCTTC,CASTLGRGNYGYTF
TRBV11-1,-,TRBJ2-5,-,TGTGCCAGCAGTGGCAGCGCGGAGACCCAGTACTTC,CASSGSAETQYF
TRBV7-7,-,TRBJ2-3,-,TGTGCTAGCAGCTTAAAGGACTCTAGCACAGATACGCAGTATTTT,CASSLKDSSTDTQYF
TRBV4-1,-,TRBJ1-4,-,TGCGCCAGCAGTCGTATCTGGACGCAGGGGAATGAAAAACTGTTTTTT,CASSRIWTQGNEKLFF
TRBV27,-,TRBJ1-1,-,TGTGCCAGCAGTTTATATACTACGGGACGGAACACTGAAGCTTTCTTT,CASSLYTTGRNTEAFF
TRBV12-5,-,TRBJ1-1,-,TGTGCTAGTGGTTTCAGGGCGCAGACTGAAGCTTTCTTT,CASGFRAQTEAFF
TRBV7-9,TRBD1,TRBJ2-5,-,TGTGCCAGCAGCTCAGACACAACAGGGGAATTGGAGACCCAGTACTTC,CASSSDTTGELETQYF
TRBV10-3,-,TRBJ2-3,-,TGTGCCATCAGTGAGTTAGGGGTGGTTACAGATACGCAGTATTTT,CAISELGVVTDTQYF
TRBV27,-,TRBJ1-3,-,TGTGCCAGCAGAGCCAGGGGAGCGGCTGGAAACACCATATATTTT,CASRARGAAGNTIYF
TRBV6-1,-,TRBJ2-1,-,TGTGCCAGCAGCCAGGGGAAGTACAATGAGCAGTTCTTC,CASSQGKYNEQFF
TRBV18,-,TRBJ2-7,-,TGTGCCAGCTCACCACCGGAACAGGACAATCCCTACGAGCAGTACTTC,CASSPPEQDNPYEQYF
TRBV27,-,TRBJ2-1,-,TGTGCCAGCAGTTTATCGCGCCACAATGAGCAGTTCTTC,CASSLSRHNEQFF
TRBV6-6,-,TRBJ2-7,once,TGTGCCAGCGGGGAGGGACATTTCTACGAGCAGTACTTC,CASGEGHFYEQYF
TRBV27,-,TRBJ2-1,-,TGTGCCAGCAGTTTTCGTCCGACAGGCTACAATGAGCAGTTCTTC,CASSFRPTGYNEQFF
TRBV5-1,TRBD1,TRBJ2-1,-,TGCGCCAGCAGCGTAGGGACAGGTTACAATGAGCAGTTCTTC,CASSVGTGYNEQFF
TRBV2,TRBD2,TRBJ2-5,-,TGTGCCAGCAGTCTCGGACTAGCGGGGGGGACGGGGACCCAGTACTTC,CASSLGLAGGTGTQYF
TRBV10-3,-,TRBJ1-1,-,TGTGCCATCGGGAGGGGGAACACTGAAGCTTTCTTT,CAIGRGNTEAFF
TRBV5-4,-,TRBJ1-3,-,TGTGCCAGCAGCTTGGACGGGAACACCATATATTTT,CASSLDGNTIYF
TRBV27,-,TRBJ1-4,-,TGTGCCAGCAGTTGGGGGTGGAATGAAAAACTGTTTTTT,CASSWGWNEKLFF
TRBV2,TRBD2,TRBJ2-7,few,TGTGCCAGCAGTGAAGCGCTTTCGACTAGCGGGGGCCACTCCTACGAGCAGTACTTC,CASSEALSTSGGHSYEQYF
TRBV7-2,TRBD2,TRBJ2-3,-,TGTGCCAGCAGCTTCAGACTAGCGGGGTATAATACGCAGTATTTT,CASSFRLAGYNTQYF